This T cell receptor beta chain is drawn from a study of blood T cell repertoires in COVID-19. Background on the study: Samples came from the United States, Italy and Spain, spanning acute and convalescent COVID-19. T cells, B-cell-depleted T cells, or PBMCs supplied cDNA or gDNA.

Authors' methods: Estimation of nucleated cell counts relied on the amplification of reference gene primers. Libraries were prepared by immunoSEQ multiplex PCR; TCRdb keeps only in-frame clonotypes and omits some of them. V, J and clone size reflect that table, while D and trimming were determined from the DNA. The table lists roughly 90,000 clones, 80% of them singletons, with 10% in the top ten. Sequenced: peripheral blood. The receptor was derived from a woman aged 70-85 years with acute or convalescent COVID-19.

The chain's CDR3 is CATSDGTGQGVQETQYF. CDR3 coding DNA: TGTGCCACCAGCGATGGTACGGGACAGGGGGTGCAGGAGACCCAGTACTTC. J is TRBJ2-5 and V is TRBV15; 11 nucleotides line up with TRBD1. CDR1 and CDR2 from the germline V gene are LNHNV and YYDKDF (reference sequence). The CDR3 sequence is 17 residues long. Trimming took 5 bases from V and 5 from J; bases not matched to a gene: 13.